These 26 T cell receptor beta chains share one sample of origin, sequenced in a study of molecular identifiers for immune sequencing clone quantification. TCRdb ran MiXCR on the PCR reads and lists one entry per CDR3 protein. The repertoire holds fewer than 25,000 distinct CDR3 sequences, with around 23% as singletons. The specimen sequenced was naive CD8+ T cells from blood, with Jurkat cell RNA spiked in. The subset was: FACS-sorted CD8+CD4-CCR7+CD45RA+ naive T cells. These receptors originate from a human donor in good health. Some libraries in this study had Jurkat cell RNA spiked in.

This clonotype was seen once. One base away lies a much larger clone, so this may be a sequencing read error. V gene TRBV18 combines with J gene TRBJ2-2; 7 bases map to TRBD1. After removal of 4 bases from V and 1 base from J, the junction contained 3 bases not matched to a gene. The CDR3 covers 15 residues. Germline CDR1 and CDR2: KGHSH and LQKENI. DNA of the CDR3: TGTGCCAGCTCACTGCGGACAGGGAACACCGGGGAGCTGTTTTTT. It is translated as CASSLRTGNTGELFF.

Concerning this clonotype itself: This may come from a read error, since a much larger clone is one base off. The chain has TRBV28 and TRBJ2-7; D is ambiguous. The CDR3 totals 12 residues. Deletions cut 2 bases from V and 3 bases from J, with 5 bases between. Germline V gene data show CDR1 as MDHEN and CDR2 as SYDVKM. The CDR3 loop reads CASSLGLYEQYF. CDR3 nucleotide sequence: TGTGCCAGCAGTTTAGGTCTCTACGAGCAGTACTTC.

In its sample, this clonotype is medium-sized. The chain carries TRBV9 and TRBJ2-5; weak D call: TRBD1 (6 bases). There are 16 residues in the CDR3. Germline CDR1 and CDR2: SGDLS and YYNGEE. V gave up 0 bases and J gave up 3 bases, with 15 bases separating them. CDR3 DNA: TGTGCCAGCAGCGTAGCGTTGACAGGAGTTGAAGAGACCCAGTACTTC. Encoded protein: CASSVALTGVEETQYF.

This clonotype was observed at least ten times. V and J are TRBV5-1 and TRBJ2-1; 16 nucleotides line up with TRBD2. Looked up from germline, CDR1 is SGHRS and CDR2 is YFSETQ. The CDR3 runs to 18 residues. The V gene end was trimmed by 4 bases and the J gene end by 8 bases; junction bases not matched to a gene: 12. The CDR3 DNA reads TGCGCCAGCAGCGGCCCCGGGACTAGCGGGAGGGCCTTCCATGAGCAGTTCTTC. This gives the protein CASSGPGTSGRAFHEQFF.

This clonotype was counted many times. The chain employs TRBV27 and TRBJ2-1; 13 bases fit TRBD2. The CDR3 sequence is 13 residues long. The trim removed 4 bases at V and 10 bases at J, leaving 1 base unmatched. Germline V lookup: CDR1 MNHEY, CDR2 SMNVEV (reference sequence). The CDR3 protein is CASSWGLAGEQFF. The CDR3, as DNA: TGTGCCAGCAGTTGGGGACTAGCGGGGGAGCAGTTCTTC.

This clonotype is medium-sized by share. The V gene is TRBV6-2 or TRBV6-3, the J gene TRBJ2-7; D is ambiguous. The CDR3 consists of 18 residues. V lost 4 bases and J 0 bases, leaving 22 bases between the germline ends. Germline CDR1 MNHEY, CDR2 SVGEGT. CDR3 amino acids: CASSSRVQPEPNSYEQYF. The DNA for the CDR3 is TGTGCCAGCAGTTCTCGAGTACAACCTGAACCCAACTCCTACGAGCAGTACTTC.

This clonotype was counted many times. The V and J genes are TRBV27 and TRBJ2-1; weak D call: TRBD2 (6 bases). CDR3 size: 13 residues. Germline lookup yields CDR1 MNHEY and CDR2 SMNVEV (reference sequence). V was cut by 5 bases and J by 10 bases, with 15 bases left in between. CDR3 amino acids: CASSNRLVDEQFF. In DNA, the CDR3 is TGTGCCAGCAGTAATCGACTAGTTGACGAGCAGTTCTTC.

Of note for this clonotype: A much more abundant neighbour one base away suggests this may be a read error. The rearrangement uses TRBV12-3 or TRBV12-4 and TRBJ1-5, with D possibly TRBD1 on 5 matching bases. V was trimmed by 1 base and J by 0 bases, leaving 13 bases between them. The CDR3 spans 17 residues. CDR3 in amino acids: CASSLVKGRYSNQPQHF. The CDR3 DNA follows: TGTGCCAGCAGTTTAGTGAAGGGACGGTATAGCAATCAGCCCCAGCATTTT.

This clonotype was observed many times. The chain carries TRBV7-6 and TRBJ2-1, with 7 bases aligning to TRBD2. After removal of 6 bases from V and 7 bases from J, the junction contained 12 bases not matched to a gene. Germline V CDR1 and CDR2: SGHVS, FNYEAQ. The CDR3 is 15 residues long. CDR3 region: CASRPREIPGNEQFF. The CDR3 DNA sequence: TGTGCCAGCAGACCGCGGGAGATCCCGGGGAATGAGCAGTTCTTC.

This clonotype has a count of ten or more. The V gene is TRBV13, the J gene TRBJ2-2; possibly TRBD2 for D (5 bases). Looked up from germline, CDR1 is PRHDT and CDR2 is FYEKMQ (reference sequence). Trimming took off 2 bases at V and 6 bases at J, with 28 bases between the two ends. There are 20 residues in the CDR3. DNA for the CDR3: TGTGCCAGCAGCTTAAGTCGTTTTCGCAGGAGGAATCGCTCCCCCGGGGAGCTGTTTTTT. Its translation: CASSLSRFRRRNRSPGELFF.

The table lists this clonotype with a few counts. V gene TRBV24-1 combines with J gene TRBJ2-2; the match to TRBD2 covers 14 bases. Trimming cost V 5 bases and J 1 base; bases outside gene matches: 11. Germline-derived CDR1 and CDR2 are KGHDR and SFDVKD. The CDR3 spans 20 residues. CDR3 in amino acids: CATSGPLPGLAGVNTGELFF. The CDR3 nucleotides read TGTGCCACCAGTGGACCCCTACCGGGACTAGCGGGAGTGAACACCGGGGAGCTGTTTTTT.

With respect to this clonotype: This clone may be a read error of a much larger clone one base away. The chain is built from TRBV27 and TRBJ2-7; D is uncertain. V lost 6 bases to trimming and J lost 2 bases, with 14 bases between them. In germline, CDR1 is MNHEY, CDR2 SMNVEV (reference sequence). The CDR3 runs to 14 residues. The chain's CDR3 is CASSPAPRAYEQYF. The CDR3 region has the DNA TGTGCCAGCAGCCCTGCTCCAAGGGCCTACGAGCAGTACTTC.

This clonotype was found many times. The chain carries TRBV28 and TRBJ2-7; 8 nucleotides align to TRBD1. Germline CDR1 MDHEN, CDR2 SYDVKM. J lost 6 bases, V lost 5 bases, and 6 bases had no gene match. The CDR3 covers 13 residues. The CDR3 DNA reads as TGTGCCAGCAGTAAGGACAGGGCCAGCGAGCAGTACTTC. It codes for CASSKDRASEQYF.

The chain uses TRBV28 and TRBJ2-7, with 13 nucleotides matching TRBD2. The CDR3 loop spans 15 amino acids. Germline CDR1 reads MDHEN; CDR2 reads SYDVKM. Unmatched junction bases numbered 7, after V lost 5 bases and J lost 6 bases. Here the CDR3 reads CASSQGLAGVSEQYF. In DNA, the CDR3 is TGTGCCAGCAGTCAAGGACTAGCGGGAGTTTCCGAGCAGTACTTC.

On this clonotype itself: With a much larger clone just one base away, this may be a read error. CDR3 nucleotide sequence: TGTGCCAGCAGCCCTCCGTACCGAGAGACCCAGTACTTC. Its translation is CASSPPYRETQYF. The V and J genes are TRBV28 and TRBJ2-5; D is uncertain. This CDR3 spans 13 amino acids. V was cut by 6 bases and J by 4 bases, with 12 bases left in between. The germline CDR1 and CDR2 sequences are MDHEN and SYDVKM.

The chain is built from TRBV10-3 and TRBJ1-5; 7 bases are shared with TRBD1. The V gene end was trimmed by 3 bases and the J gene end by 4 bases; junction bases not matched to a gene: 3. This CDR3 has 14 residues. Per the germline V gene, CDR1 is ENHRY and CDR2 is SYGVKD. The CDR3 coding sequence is TGTGCCATCAGTGATGGGACAGTGAATCAGCCCCAGCATTTT. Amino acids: CAISDGTVNQPQHF.

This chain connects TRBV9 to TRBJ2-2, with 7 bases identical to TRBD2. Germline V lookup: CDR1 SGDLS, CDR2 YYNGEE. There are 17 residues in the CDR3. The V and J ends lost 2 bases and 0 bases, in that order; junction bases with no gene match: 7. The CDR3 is CASSVQRDSPNTGELFF. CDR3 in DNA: TGTGCCAGCAGCGTTCAGCGGGACTCCCCGAACACCGGGGAGCTGTTTTTT.

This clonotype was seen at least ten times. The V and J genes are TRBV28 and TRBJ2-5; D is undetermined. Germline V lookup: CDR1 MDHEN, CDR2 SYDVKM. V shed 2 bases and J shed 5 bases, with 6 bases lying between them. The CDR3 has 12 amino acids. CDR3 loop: CASSLISETQYF. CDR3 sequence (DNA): TGTGCCAGCAGTTTAATATCGGAGACCCAGTACTTC.

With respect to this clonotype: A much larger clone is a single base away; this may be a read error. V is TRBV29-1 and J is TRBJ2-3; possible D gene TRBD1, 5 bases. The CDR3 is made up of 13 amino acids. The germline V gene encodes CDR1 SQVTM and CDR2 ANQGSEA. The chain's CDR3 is CSVVQGSTDAQYF. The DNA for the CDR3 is TGCAGCGTTGTTCAGGGTAGCACAGATGCGCAGTATTTT.

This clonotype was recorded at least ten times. CDR3 sequence: CASSSPGLVITGELFF. DNA of the CDR3: TGTGCCAGCAGCTCTCCGGGACTAGTTATTACCGGGGAGCTGTTTTTT. The chain carries TRBV7-2 and TRBJ2-2, with 8 positions matching TRBD2. The CDR3 is 16 residues long. V was clipped by 4 bases and J by 5 bases; unmatched bases: 9. Germline assignment: CDR1 SGHTA and CDR2 FQGNSA.

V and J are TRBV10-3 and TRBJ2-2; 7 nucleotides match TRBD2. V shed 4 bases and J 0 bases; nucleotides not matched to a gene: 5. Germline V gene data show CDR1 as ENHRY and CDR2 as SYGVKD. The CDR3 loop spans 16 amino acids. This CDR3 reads CAISGQTSPNTGELFF. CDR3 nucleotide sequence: TGTGCCATCAGTGGTCAGACTAGCCCGAACACCGGGGAGCTGTTTTTT.

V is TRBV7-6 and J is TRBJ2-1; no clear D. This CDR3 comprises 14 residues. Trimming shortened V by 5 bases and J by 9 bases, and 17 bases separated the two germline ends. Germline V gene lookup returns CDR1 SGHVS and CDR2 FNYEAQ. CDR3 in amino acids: CASSTSASWSEQFF. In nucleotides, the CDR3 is TGTGCCAGCAGCACCTCGGCGTCCTGGTCTGAGCAGTTCTTC.

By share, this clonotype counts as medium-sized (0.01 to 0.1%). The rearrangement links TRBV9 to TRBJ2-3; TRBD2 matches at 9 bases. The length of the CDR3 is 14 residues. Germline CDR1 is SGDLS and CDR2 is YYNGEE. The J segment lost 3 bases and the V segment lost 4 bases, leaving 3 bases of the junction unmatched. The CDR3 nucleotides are TGTGCCAGCAGCCTAGCGGGAAAAACAGATACGCAGTATTTT. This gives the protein CASSLAGKTDTQYF.

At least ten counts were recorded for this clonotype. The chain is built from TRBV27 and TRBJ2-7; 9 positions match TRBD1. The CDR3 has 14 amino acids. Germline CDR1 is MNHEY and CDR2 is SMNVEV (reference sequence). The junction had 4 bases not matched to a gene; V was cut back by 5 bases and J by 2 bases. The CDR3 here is CASSPRDRAYEQYF. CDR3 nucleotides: TGTGCCAGCAGTCCCCGGGACAGGGCCTACGAGCAGTACTTC.

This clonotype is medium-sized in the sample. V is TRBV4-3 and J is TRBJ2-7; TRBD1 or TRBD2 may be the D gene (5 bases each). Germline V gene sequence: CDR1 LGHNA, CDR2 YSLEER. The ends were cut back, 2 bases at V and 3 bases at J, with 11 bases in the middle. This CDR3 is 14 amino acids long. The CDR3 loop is CASSQIVGDYEQYF. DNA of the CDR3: TGCGCCAGCAGCCAAATTGTGGGGGACTACGAGCAGTACTTC.

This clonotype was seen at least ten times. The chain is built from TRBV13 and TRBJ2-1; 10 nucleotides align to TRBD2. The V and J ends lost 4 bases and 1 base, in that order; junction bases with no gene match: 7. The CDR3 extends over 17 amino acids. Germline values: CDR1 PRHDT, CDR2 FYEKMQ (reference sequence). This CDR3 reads CASSSEAGGPSYNEQFF. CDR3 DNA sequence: TGTGCCAGCAGCTCAGAAGCGGGAGGGCCGTCCTACAATGAGCAGTTCTTC.